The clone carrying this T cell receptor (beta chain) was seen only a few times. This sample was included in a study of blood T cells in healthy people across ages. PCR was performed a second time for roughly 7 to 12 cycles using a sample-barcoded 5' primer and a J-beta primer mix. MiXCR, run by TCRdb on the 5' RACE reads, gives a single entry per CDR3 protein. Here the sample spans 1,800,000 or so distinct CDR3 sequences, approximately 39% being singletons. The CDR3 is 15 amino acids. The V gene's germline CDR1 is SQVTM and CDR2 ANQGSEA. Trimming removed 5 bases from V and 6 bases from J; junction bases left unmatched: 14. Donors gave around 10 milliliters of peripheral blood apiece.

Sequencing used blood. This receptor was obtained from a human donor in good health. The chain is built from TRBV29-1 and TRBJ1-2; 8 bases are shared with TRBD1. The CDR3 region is CSVLVSGDRGHGYTF. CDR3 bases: TGCAGCGTTCTCGTCTCGGGAGACAGGGGCCATGGCTACACCTTC.